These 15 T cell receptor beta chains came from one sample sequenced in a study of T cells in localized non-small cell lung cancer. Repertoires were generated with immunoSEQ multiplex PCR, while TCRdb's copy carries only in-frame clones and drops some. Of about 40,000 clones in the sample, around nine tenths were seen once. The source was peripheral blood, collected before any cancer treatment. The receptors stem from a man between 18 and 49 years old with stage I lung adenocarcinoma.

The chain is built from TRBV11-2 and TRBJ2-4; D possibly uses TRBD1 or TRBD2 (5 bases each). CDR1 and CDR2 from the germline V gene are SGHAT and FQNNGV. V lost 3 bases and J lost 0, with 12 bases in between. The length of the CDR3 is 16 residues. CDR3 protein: CASSFTGGLAKNIQYF. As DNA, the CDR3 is TGTGCCAGCAGCTTTACAGGAGGCTTAGCCAAAAACATTCAGTACTTC.

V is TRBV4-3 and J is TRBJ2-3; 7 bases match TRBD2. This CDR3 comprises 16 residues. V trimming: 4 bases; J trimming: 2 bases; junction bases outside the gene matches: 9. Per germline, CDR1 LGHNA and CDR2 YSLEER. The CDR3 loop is CASSLLSGDPTDTQYF. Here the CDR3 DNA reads TGCGCCAGCAGCCTACTCAGCGGGGACCCCACAGATACGCAGTATTTT.

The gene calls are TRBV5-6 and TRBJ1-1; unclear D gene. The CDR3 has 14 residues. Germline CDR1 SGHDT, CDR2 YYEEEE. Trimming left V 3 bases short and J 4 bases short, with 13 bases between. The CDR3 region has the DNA TGTGCCAGCAGCTCGGGATGGCAGGCCACTGAAGCTTTCTTT. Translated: CASSSGWQATEAFF.

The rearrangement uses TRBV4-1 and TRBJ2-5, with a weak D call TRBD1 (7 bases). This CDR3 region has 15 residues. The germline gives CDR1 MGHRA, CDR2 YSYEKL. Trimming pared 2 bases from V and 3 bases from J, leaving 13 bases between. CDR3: CASSQYSRGEETQYF. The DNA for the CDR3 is TGCGCCAGCAGCCAATATAGCAGGGGGGAAGAGACCCAGTACTTC.

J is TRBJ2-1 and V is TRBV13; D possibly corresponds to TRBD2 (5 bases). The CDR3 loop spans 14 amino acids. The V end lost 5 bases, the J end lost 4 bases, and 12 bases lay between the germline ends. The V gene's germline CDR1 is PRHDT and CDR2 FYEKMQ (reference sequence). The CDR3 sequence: CASSLTGKYNEQFF. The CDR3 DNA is TGTGCCAGCAGCCTCACCGGGAAATACAATGAGCAGTTCTTC.

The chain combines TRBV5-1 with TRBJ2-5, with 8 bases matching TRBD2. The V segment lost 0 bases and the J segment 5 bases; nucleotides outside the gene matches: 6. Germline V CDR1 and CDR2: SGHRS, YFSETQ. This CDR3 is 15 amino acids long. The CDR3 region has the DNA TGCGCCAGCAGCTTGGACGGGGGGGCCTATGAGACCCAGTACTTC. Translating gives CASSLDGGAYETQYF.

The CDR3: CATPTGGRGVNNEQFF. The CDR3 DNA reads TGTGCCACTCCGACAGGGGGCCGGGGAGTTAACAATGAGCAGTTCTTC. V and J are TRBV5-8 and TRBJ2-1; 10 bases are shared with TRBD1. V gave up 9 bases and J gave up 5 bases; unmatched junction bases: 14. The CDR3 loop spans 16 amino acids. Germline V CDR1 and CDR2: SGHTS, YDEGEE.

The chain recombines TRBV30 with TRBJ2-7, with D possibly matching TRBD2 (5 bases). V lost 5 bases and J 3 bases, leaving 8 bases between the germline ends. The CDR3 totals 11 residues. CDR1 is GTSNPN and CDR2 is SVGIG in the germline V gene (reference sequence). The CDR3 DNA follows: TGTGCCTGGGCCGGAGGCTACGAGCAGTACTTC. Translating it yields CAWAGGYEQYF.

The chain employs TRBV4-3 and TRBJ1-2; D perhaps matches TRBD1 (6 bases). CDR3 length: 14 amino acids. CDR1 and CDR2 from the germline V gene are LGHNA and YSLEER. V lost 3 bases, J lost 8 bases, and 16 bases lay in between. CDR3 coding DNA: TGCGCCAGCAGCCAGGGCCGGGACATCTTAGGCTACACCTTC. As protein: CASSQGRDILGYTF.

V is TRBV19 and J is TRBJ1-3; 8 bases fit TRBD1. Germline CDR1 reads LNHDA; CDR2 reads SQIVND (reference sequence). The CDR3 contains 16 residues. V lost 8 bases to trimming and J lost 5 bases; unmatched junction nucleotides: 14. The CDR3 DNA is TGTGCCAGTCGTGGGGACAGGACGGTTTCCAGAAACACCATATATTTT. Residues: CASRGDRTVSRNTIYF.

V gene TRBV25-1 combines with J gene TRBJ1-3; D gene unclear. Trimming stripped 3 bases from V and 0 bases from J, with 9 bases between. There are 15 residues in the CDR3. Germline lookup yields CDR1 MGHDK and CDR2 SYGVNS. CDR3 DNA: TGTGCCAGCAGTGATTCGAAGTTCTCTGGAAACACCATATATTTT. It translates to CASSDSKFSGNTIYF.

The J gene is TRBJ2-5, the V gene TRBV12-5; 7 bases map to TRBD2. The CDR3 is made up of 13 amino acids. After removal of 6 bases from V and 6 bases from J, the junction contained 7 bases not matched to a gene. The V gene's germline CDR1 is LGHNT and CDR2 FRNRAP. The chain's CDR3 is CASGVWEGKTQYF. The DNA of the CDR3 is TGTGCTAGTGGCGTGTGGGAGGGGAAGACCCAGTACTTC.

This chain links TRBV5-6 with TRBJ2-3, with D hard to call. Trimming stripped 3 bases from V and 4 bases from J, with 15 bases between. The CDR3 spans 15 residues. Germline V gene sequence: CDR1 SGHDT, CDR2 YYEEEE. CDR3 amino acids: CASSSQPFMADTQYF. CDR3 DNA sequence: TGTGCCAGCAGCTCTCAACCATTTATGGCAGATACGCAGTATTTT.

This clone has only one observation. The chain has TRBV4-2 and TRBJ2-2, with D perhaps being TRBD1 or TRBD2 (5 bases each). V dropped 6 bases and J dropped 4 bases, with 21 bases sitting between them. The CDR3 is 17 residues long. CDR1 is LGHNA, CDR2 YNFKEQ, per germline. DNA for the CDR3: TGTGCCAGCAGTGCCGGGACGACAGTATGGGGCACCGGGGAGCTGTTTTTT. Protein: CASSAGTTVWGTGELFF.

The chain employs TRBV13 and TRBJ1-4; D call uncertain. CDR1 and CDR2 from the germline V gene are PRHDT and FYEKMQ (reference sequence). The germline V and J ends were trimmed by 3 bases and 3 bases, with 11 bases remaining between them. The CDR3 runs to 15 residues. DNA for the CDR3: TGTGCCAGCAGCTTCCGAGCAGCGGCTAATGAAAAACTGTTTTTT. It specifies CASSFRAAANEKLFF.